This is a list of T cell receptor beta chains from one sample in a study of blood T cell repertoires in COVID-19. Measured with immunoSEQ multiplex PCR; TCRdb has only the in-frame clones, and not every one. Of over 250,000 clones in the sample, around 84% were seen once. The sequencing sample was made of PBMCs or T cells enriched from blood (not recorded which). The receptors were gathered from a man aged 25-40 years with acute COVID-19. Each CDR3 is given with its conserved first and last residue. A D gene is named only where the DNA matches it firmly. Part of the rows lack a size; the others show once, few, many or a class for expanded clones.

J gene: TRBJ1-1
V gene: TRBV3-1/TRBV3-2
D gene: TRBD1
clone size: -
CDR3 DNA: TGTGCCAGCAGCCGAGAACAGGGGGCGATGAACACTGAAGCTTTCTTT
CDR3 protein: CASSREQGAMNTEAFF

J gene: TRBJ2-5
V gene: TRBV11-3
D gene: -
clone size: -
CDR3 DNA: TGTGCCAGCAGCTTCCGATCTAGCTTCGGAGAGACCCAGTACTTC
CDR3 protein: CASSFRSSFGETQYF

J gene: TRBJ1-2
V gene: TRBV12-3/TRBV12-4
D gene: -
clone size: -
CDR3 DNA: TGTGCCAGCAGTTTGCAGGGGAGAAGTGGCTACACCTTC
CDR3 protein: CASSLQGRSGYTF

J gene: TRBJ2-5
V gene: TRBV5-4
D gene: TRBD1
clone size: -
CDR3 DNA: TGTGCCAGCAGCCCAGGGACAGCACAAGAGACCCAGTACTTC
CDR3 protein: CASSPGTAQETQYF

J gene: TRBJ2-3
V gene: TRBV24-1
D gene: -
clone size: -
CDR3 DNA: TGTGCCACCAGTGATTCGGGTTCGGCAGATACGCAGTATTTT
CDR3 protein: CATSDSGSADTQYF

J gene: TRBJ1-1
V gene: TRBV3-1/TRBV3-2
D gene: -
clone size: few
CDR3 DNA: TGTGCCAGCAGCCCAGAAGGGGCGAGAAACACTGAAGCTTTCTTT
CDR3 protein: CASSPEGARNTEAFF

J gene: TRBJ1-5
V gene: TRBV6-5
D gene: -
clone size: once
CDR3 DNA: TGTGCCAGCACCTCTTTGGGGGGGAATCAGCCCCAGCATTTT
CDR3 protein: CASTSLGGNQPQHF

J gene: TRBJ2-5
V gene: TRBV28
D gene: TRBD1
clone size: -
CDR3 DNA: TGTGCCAGCAGGAGACAGGGGCCACAAGAGACCCAGTACTTC
CDR3 protein: CASRRQGPQETQYF

J gene: TRBJ1-5
V gene: TRBV28
D gene: TRBD1
clone size: -
CDR3 DNA: TGTGCCAGCAGAGCGGGACAGGGGGGCCAGCCCCAGCATTTT
CDR3 protein: CASRAGQGGQPQHF

J gene: TRBJ2-3
V gene: TRBV5-4
D gene: -
clone size: few
CDR3 DNA: TGTGCCAGCAGCGACCCAGCGGGTCCCACAGATACGCAGTATTTT
CDR3 protein: CASSDPAGPTDTQYF

J gene: TRBJ1-1
V gene: TRBV6-2/TRBV6-3
D gene: TRBD1
clone size: -
CDR3 DNA: TGTGCCAGCGGCCATCCAGGGGGCACTGAAGCTTTCTTT
CDR3 protein: CASGHPGGTEAFF

J gene: TRBJ1-2
V gene: TRBV7-6
D gene: -
clone size: -
CDR3 DNA: TGTGCCAGCAGCTTAGCTCCGGAGAGAGGCGGCTACACCTTC
CDR3 protein: CASSLAPERGGYTF

J gene: TRBJ1-6
V gene: TRBV14
D gene: -
clone size: -
CDR3 DNA: TGTGCCAGCAGCCATGAGAGACAGAATTCACCCCTCCACTTT
CDR3 protein: CASSHERQNSPLHF

J gene: TRBJ2-1
V gene: TRBV7-2
D gene: -
clone size: -
CDR3 DNA: TGTGCCAGCAGCGAACCTCGACCTCCCGAGGGCAATGAGCAGTTCTTC
CDR3 protein: CASSEPRPPEGNEQFF

J gene: TRBJ2-1
V gene: TRBV9
D gene: TRBD2
clone size: -
CDR3 DNA: TGTGCCAGCAGCGTAGAGGGAGGGGCCTACAATGAGCAGTTCTTC
CDR3 protein: CASSVEGGAYNEQFF

J gene: TRBJ2-5
V gene: TRBV3-1/TRBV3-2
D gene: -
clone size: -
CDR3 DNA: TGTGCCAGCACCCGGGGTGTGACCCAGTACTTC
CDR3 protein: CASTRGVTQYF

J gene: TRBJ2-1
V gene: TRBV5-1
D gene: TRBD1
clone size: -
CDR3 DNA: TGTGCCAGCACTCGACAGGGGGCGCCCAGGGATGAGCAGTTCTTC
CDR3 protein: CASTRQGAPRDEQFF

J gene: TRBJ2-1
V gene: TRBV7-2
D gene: -
clone size: -
CDR3 DNA: TGTGCCAGCACCCGGGGGGCGGGTGGCTACAATGAGCAGTTCTTC
CDR3 protein: CASTRGAGGYNEQFF

J gene: TRBJ2-3
V gene: TRBV7-6
D gene: -
clone size: -
CDR3 DNA: TGTGCCAGCAGCCTGACAGCGGGTAGTAGCACAGATACGCAGTATTTT
CDR3 protein: CASSLTAGSSTDTQYF

J gene: TRBJ2-3
V gene: TRBV2
D gene: TRBD1
clone size: -
CDR3 DNA: TGTGCCAGCAGAGTGTTACAGGGGCAAGATACGCAGTATTTT
CDR3 protein: CASRVLQGQDTQYF

J gene: TRBJ1-1
V gene: TRBV30
D gene: -
clone size: -
CDR3 DNA: TGTGCCTGGACTGGAGGGGTCAACACTGAAGCTTTCTTT
CDR3 protein: CAWTGGVNTEAFF

J gene: TRBJ1-6
V gene: TRBV19
D gene: -
clone size: -
CDR3 DNA: TGTGCCAGTAGTATTCTGGCAGGGTCTTCACCCCTCCACTTT
CDR3 protein: CASSILAGSSPLHF

J gene: TRBJ1-2
V gene: TRBV19
D gene: -
clone size: -
CDR3 DNA: TGTGCCAGTAGTATTGGGACTCCCTATGGCTACACCTTC
CDR3 protein: CASSIGTPYGYTF

J gene: TRBJ1-4
V gene: TRBV7-9
D gene: -
clone size: -
CDR3 DNA: TGTGCCAGCAGCCGATACCGGGGGGCTAATGAAAAACTGTTTTTT
CDR3 protein: CASSRYRGANEKLFF

J gene: TRBJ2-3
V gene: TRBV5-6
D gene: TRBD2
clone size: -
CDR3 DNA: TGTGCCAGCAGCTTGGAGGTAGCGGGGATGTTCACAGATACGCAGTATTTT
CDR3 protein: CASSLEVAGMFTDTQYF

J gene: TRBJ2-5
V gene: TRBV6-5
D gene: TRBD1
clone size: -
CDR3 DNA: TGTGCCAGCAGTAGGGACAGGGGGCGTTATGAGACCCAGTACTTC
CDR3 protein: CASSRDRGRYETQYF

J gene: TRBJ2-5
V gene: TRBV19
D gene: -
clone size: -
CDR3 DNA: TGTGCCAGTAGTCCTACGGGGGGCCGCCAAGAGACCCAGTACTTC
CDR3 protein: CASSPTGGRQETQYF

J gene: TRBJ1-1
V gene: TRBV4-3
D gene: TRBD1
clone size: -
CDR3 DNA: TGCGCCAGCAGTCCCAATTCCGGGACAGGGGCTGAAGCTTTCTTT
CDR3 protein: CASSPNSGTGAEAFF

J gene: TRBJ1-1
V gene: TRBV21-1
D gene: -
clone size: -
CDR3 DNA: TGTGCCAGCAGCAAAAGTCCCGGGGGATGTATGAACACTGAAGCTTTCTTT
CDR3 protein: CASSKSPGGCMNTEAFF

J gene: TRBJ2-5
V gene: TRBV14
D gene: TRBD1
clone size: -
CDR3 DNA: TGTGCCAGCAGCCAAGTTCTTGGACAGGGGTCGGTAATTGGGAAGACCCAGTACTTC
CDR3 protein: CASSQVLGQGSVIGKTQYF

J gene: TRBJ2-2
V gene: TRBV11-3
D gene: -
clone size: -
CDR3 DNA: TGTGCCAGCAGCCCCCAGACAGGAACCGGGGAGCTGTTTTTT
CDR3 protein: CASSPQTGTGELFF

J gene: TRBJ1-2
V gene: TRBV19
D gene: -
clone size: -
CDR3 DNA: TGTGCCAGTAGTATAGGTATCCTAGGGGCCCTAAACTACTATGGCTACACCTTC
CDR3 protein: CASSIGILGALNYYGYTF

J gene: TRBJ2-1
V gene: TRBV6-2/TRBV6-3
D gene: -
clone size: -
CDR3 DNA: TGTGCCAGCAGTTACGGGCGGGACCTCTACAATGAGCAGTTCTTC
CDR3 protein: CASSYGRDLYNEQFF

J gene: TRBJ1-6
V gene: TRBV7-9
D gene: TRBD1
clone size: -
CDR3 DNA: TGTGCCAGCAGGGGGACAGGAAAAGGTCCCCGTGGAGGTTCACCCCTCCACTTT
CDR3 protein: CASRGTGKGPRGGSPLHF

J gene: TRBJ2-1
V gene: TRBV6-4
D gene: -
clone size: -
CDR3 DNA: TGTGCCAGCAGTGACGGCAACGGAGATGAGCAGTTCTTC
CDR3 protein: CASSDGNGDEQFF

J gene: TRBJ1-1
V gene: TRBV2
D gene: -
clone size: many
CDR3 DNA: TGTGCCAGCAGTCTCGGTTCGAACACTGAAGCTTTCTTT
CDR3 protein: CASSLGSNTEAFF

J gene: TRBJ1-1
V gene: TRBV7-2
D gene: -
clone size: -
CDR3 DNA: TGTGCCAGCAGCACCCCTGTACAGGTCACTGAAGCTTTCTTT
CDR3 protein: CASSTPVQVTEAFF

J gene: TRBJ2-5
V gene: TRBV24-1
D gene: TRBD1
clone size: -
CDR3 DNA: TGTGCCACCAGTGACCGGGGACAGGGGCGGTCGGAGACCCAGTACTTC
CDR3 protein: CATSDRGQGRSETQYF

J gene: TRBJ1-2
V gene: TRBV19
D gene: -
clone size: -
CDR3 DNA: TGTGCCAGTAGTATAAAAGGAAGAGGCGGGAAAAATCGGACCAGAGGCTACACCTTC
CDR3 protein: CASSIKGRGGKNRTRGYTF

J gene: TRBJ1-6
V gene: TRBV2
D gene: TRBD1
clone size: -
CDR3 DNA: TGTGCCAGCAGCCTCGGGACAGGGGGCCCTTTTTACCACTTT
CDR3 protein: CASSLGTGGPFYHF

J gene: TRBJ2-6
V gene: TRBV28
D gene: -
clone size: -
CDR3 DNA: TGTGCCAGCAGAGGGGGGGAGGCTGGGGCCAACGTCCTGACTTTC
CDR3 protein: CASRGGEAGANVLTF

J gene: TRBJ1-3
V gene: TRBV4-2
D gene: TRBD1
clone size: -
CDR3 DNA: TGTGCCAGCAGCCAACCGGACAGGGCTGGAAACACCATATATTTT
CDR3 protein: CASSQPDRAGNTIYF

J gene: TRBJ2-1
V gene: TRBV27
D gene: TRBD2
clone size: -
CDR3 DNA: TGTGCCAGCAGTTTTCTTAAGTTAGCGGGAATTGCCAATGAGCAGTTCTTC
CDR3 protein: CASSFLKLAGIANEQFF

J gene: TRBJ2-2
V gene: TRBV2
D gene: TRBD2
clone size: -
CDR3 DNA: TGTGCCAGCAAGGGACTAGTTAGTACCGGGGAGCTGTTTTTT
CDR3 protein: CASKGLVSTGELFF

J gene: TRBJ2-3
V gene: TRBV15
D gene: TRBD1
clone size: -
CDR3 DNA: TGTGCCACCAGCAGAGGGGACAGGGGCACAGATACGCAGTATTTT
CDR3 protein: CATSRGDRGTDTQYF